The clone carrying this T cell receptor (beta chain) came up a few times. Antigen unknown. The data originate from a study of cytomegalovirus exposure and HLA in healthy donors. The length of the CDR3 is 11 residues. Trimming removed 10 bases from V and 6 bases from J, with 13 bases in between. Germline V gene lookup returns CDR1 SNHLY and CDR2 FYNNEI. Only in-frame clones appear in the TCRdb table, and some are missing; sequencing was by immunoSEQ multiplex PCR. The table shows around 150,000 clones, with around 85% occurring only once. Points from the study as a whole: Most TCR sequences were seen very rarely across donors, but some public TCRs occurred in many.

The chain joins TRBV2 to TRBJ2-7; D perhaps matches TRBD2 (7 bases). The origin of this receptor is a man aged 25 to 40 in good health and CMV-seropositive. Sequencing was done on a sample of PBMCs. CDR3: CATKAGAEQYF. The DNA for the CDR3 is TGTGCCACCAAGGCGGGGGCCGAGCAGTACTTC.